The entry that follows covers one T cell receptor (beta chain) sequence. Time point here: healthy volunteer bleed at 6 weeks. The study extracted total RNA from unfractionated whole blood. The data derive from a study of human T cells and chemical hapten exposure. In TCRdb, the RACE reads were re-called with MiXCR into one record per CDR3 protein. This table has some 81,000 distinct CDR3 sequences, about 9.2% appearing once. The sequencing sample was made of whole blood. The receptor comes from a female donor in good health. Some clones in this sample may be carry-over from other donors' samples.

Here the CDR3 reads CASSDQGFSYGYTF. The CDR3 DNA reads TGTGCCAGCAGTGATCAGGGGTTTTCCTATGGCTACACCTTC. This chain connects TRBV6-1 to TRBJ1-2; tentatively, D is TRBD1 (6 bases). Germline CDR1 is MNHNS and CDR2 is SASEGT. The CDR3 totals 14 residues. Trimming took off 3 bases at V and 4 bases at J, with 12 bases between the two ends.